Below are 20 T cell receptor beta chains sequenced from a single sample in a study of T cells in Graves' hyperthyroidism and ophthalmopathy. Amplification of TCR beta CDR3 regions was performed using RNA transcripts as template. The primer set for the first-round RT-PCR of the TCR CDR3 was HTBI. TCRdb analysed the multiplex PCR reads with MiXCR anew, one entry per CDR3 protein. The sample holds 450,000 to 600,000 distinct CDR3 sequences, about 14% seen once. The source material was blood. The receptors shown here come from a woman aged 40 to 55 with Graves' hyperthyroidism.

This clonotype was recorded at least ten times. The V and J genes are TRBV6-1 and TRBJ2-5; a weak D match, TRBD2 (6 bases). The CDR3 is 12 amino acids. The V gene's germline CDR1 is MNHNS and CDR2 SASEGT. Trimming pared 7 bases from V and 5 bases from J, leaving 11 bases between. The DNA of the CDR3 is TGTGCCAGCAATGGACTACGGGAGACCCAGTACTTC. Residues: CASNGLRETQYF.

This clonotype was detected ten times or more. The V call is TRBV28, the J call TRBJ1-1, with no clear D. Germline-derived CDR1 and CDR2 are MDHEN and SYDVKM. CDR3 length equals 12 residues. V lost 7 bases and J 5 bases, leaving 11 bases between the germline ends. The CDR3 nucleotides read TGTGCCAGCAAGAGGGATAGGACTGAAGCTTTCTTT. It codes for CASKRDRTEAFF.

The gene calls are TRBV29-1 and TRBJ2-1; 15 bases line up with TRBD2. CDR3 length: 17 residues. The V gene end was trimmed by 0 bases and the J gene end by 9 bases; junction bases not matched to a gene: 9. Germline-derived CDR1 and CDR2 are SQVTM and ANQGSEA. Here the CDR3 DNA reads TGCAGCGTTGAAGATTCAGGACTAGCGGGAGGGCCTGGTGAGCAGTTCTTC. Its translation is CSVEDSGLAGGPGEQFF.

Comment on this clonotype: One base away lies a much larger clone, so this may be a sequencing read error. This chain connects TRBV29-1 to TRBJ1-1; no clear D gene. The germline V gene has CDR1 SQVTM and CDR2 ANQGSEA. The CDR3 is 13 residues long. The CDR3 bases are TGCAGCGTTGAGAGATCCCCGAACATTGAAGCTTTCTTT. Amino acid sequence: CSVERSPNIEAFF.

This clonotype was seen many times. The chain employs TRBV2 and TRBJ2-7, with D possibly matching TRBD2 (6 bases). Per the germline V gene, CDR1 is SNHLY and CDR2 is FYNNEI. The CDR3 extends over 13 amino acids. With 7 bases removed from V and 6 bases from J, the gap between germline ends came to 16 bases. CDR3 nucleotides: TGTGCCAGCACTCAAGGTGGGGAGGCCGAGCAGTACTTC. Encoded protein: CASTQGGEAEQYF.

This clonotype was seen a handful of times. V is TRBV4-1 and J is TRBJ1-1; TRBD1 matches 12 bases. Germline CDR1 and CDR2: MGHRA and YSYEKL. CDR3 length: 16 residues. J gave up 3 bases and V 3 bases, and 5 bases lay outside the gene matches. The CDR3 protein is CASSQGQGAVHTEAFF. In DNA form, the CDR3 reads TGCGCCAGCAGCCAGGGACAGGGGGCTGTTCACACTGAAGCTTTCTTT.

The CDR3 coding sequence is TGTGCCAGCAGCTCGCAACAGGGTAGCTCTGGAAACACCATATATTTT. This encodes CASSSQQGSSGNTIYF. The chain recombines TRBV4-2 with TRBJ1-3; D is perhaps TRBD1 (6 bases). The CDR3 has 16 residues. V lost 5 bases and J 0 bases, leaving 14 bases between the germline ends. Germline CDR1 and CDR2: LGHNA and YNFKEQ.

This clonotype was picked up a small number of times. This rearrangement joins TRBV2 to TRBJ2-7; 9 bases agree with TRBD1. The junction had 6 bases not matched to a gene; V was cut back by 8 bases and J by 1 base. The V gene's germline CDR1 is SNHLY and CDR2 FYNNEI. This CDR3 has 14 amino acids. CDR3 DNA: TGTGCCAGCGATGACAGGGGGGTGTCCTACGAGCAGTACTTC. Translating gives CASDDRGVSYEQYF.

This chain connects TRBV20-1 to TRBJ2-1; 9 positions agree with TRBD1. CDR1 is DFQATT, CDR2 SNEGSKA, per germline (reference sequence). V shed 3 bases, J shed 4 bases, and the junction held 13 bases outside the gene matches. The CDR3 runs 17 residues. The CDR3 is CSARETGYRGLYNEQFF. In nucleotides, the CDR3 is TGCAGTGCTAGGGAAACCGGTTACAGGGGGCTTTACAATGAGCAGTTCTTC.

The chain employs TRBV27 and TRBJ1-5; a weak D match, TRBD1 (6 bases). Germline V CDR1 and CDR2: MNHEY, SMNVEV (reference sequence). The CDR3 runs to 15 residues. Trimming cost V 6 bases and J 2 bases, with 14 bases left between them. CDR3 bases: TGTGCCAGCAGGACCGGGGGCTCCGGCAATCAGCCCCAGCATTTT. Protein: CASRTGGSGNQPQHF.

This clonotype was observed many times. This sequence joins TRBV27 and TRBJ2-5; 8 bases match TRBD1. The V and J ends lost 5 bases and 5 bases, in that order; junction bases with no gene match: 4. The CDR3 is 13 amino acids. CDR1 is MNHEY, CDR2 SMNVEV, per germline (reference sequence). The CDR3 loop is CASSTDRAETQYF. The DNA of the CDR3 is TGTGCCAGCAGTACGGACAGGGCTGAGACCCAGTACTTC.

Ten or more counts support this clonotype. The rearrangement joins TRBV24-1 to TRBJ2-2; 9 bases match TRBD1. With V trimmed by 1 base and J by 4 bases, 6 bases remained unmatched. CDR1 and CDR2 from the germline V gene are KGHDR and SFDVKD. The CDR3 spans 17 residues. The CDR3: CATSDFMTGGITGELFF. In DNA, the CDR3 is TGTGCCACCAGTGATTTTATGACAGGGGGAATCACCGGGGAGCTGTTTTTT.

This clonotype was found many times. This chain uses TRBV18 with TRBJ1-2, with D perhaps matching TRBD1 (5 bases). Germline V gene lookup returns CDR1 KGHSH and CDR2 LQKENI. The V and J ends lost 6 bases and 0 bases respectively, with 14 bases between them. The CDR3 runs to 15 residues. The CDR3 loop reads CASSPDQGANYGYTF. The CDR3 DNA follows: TGTGCCAGCTCTCCCGACCAGGGAGCTAACTATGGCTACACCTTC.

This clonotype was seen at least ten times. The gene calls are TRBV28 and TRBJ2-7, with a possible D match to TRBD1 (6 bases). Germline CDR1 and CDR2: MDHEN and SYDVKM. The V end lost 5 bases, the J end lost 2 bases, and 13 bases lay between the germline ends. This CDR3 comprises 14 residues. CDR3 residues: CASSTGTSTYEQYF. Written as DNA, the CDR3 is TGTGCCAGCAGTACCGGGACATCCACCTACGAGCAGTACTTC.

The table lists this clonotype with many counts. The V and J genes are TRBV12-5 and TRBJ2-3; 9 bases fit TRBD2. Germline V CDR1 and CDR2: LGHNT, FRNRAP. CDR3 length: 15 amino acids. The trim removed 8 bases at V and 0 bases at J, leaving 6 bases unmatched. CDR3 in amino acids: CASLAGAPSTDTQYF. In nucleotides, the CDR3 is TGTGCTAGTTTAGCGGGAGCCCCAAGCACAGATACGCAGTATTTT. The whole variable domain, filled in from reference TRBV12-5 and TRBJ2-3, reads DARVTQTPRHKVTEMGQEVTMRCQPILGHNTVFWYRQTMMQGLELLAYFRNRAPLDDSGMPKDRFSAEMPDATLATLKIQPSEPRDSAVYFCASLAGAPSTDTQYFGPGTRLTVL.

This clonotype was seen many times. V usage is TRBV30 and J usage is TRBJ2-7; D is possibly TRBD1 (6 bases). Trimming removed 7 bases from V and 5 bases from J, with 24 bases in between. Germline loops: CDR1 GTSNPN, CDR2 SVGIG (reference sequence). This CDR3 comprises 15 residues. CDR3 sequence (DNA): TGTGCCTACGTACCGATTCAGGGGAATCGGCACGAGCAGTACTTC. This codes for CAYVPIQGNRHEQYF.

This clonotype appeared many times. The chain joins TRBV5-1 to TRBJ1-4, with 9 bases lining up with TRBD1. Looked up from germline, CDR1 is SGHRS and CDR2 is YFSETQ. The V segment lost 3 bases and the J segment 0 bases; nucleotides outside the gene matches: 3. This CDR3 has 16 residues. CDR3 residues: CASSWTGAATNEKLFF. The CDR3 DNA reads TGCGCCAGCAGCTGGACAGGGGCCGCAACTAATGAAAAACTGTTTTTT.

This clonotype was observed many times. This chain links TRBV20-1 with TRBJ2-3, with 11 positions matching TRBD1. Trimming removed 3 bases from V and 5 bases from J; junction bases left unmatched: 4. CDR1 and CDR2 (germline): DFQATT, SNEGSKA (reference sequence). This CDR3 is built from 14 residues. This CDR3 is CSARGQGEVDTQYF. DNA for the CDR3: TGCAGTGCTAGGGGACAGGGGGAAGTAGATACGCAGTATTTT.

Ten or more counts support this clonotype. V and J are TRBV20-1 and TRBJ2-3; D perhaps matches TRBD1 (6 bases). V was clipped by 6 bases and J by 4 bases, with 14 bases between them. The length of the CDR3 is 13 residues. Germline CDR1 is DFQATT and CDR2 is SNEGSKA (reference sequence). The CDR3 loop is CSAAEGEPDTQYF. The CDR3 nucleotides read TGCAGTGCCGCAGAGGGGGAGCCAGATACGCAGTATTTT.

This clonotype has ten or more counts. The V gene is TRBV12-3 or TRBV12-4, the J gene TRBJ1-2, with a tentative D call TRBD1 (5 bases). V was clipped by 5 bases and J by 10 bases, with 17 bases between them. This CDR3 has 13 amino acids. CDR3 loop: CASSDHGGSAYTF. CDR3 bases: TGTGCCAGCAGTGACCATGGGGGGAGCGCCTACACCTTC.